This is a list of T cell receptor beta chains from one sample in a study of Graves' ophthalmopathy and Graves' hyperthyroidism. Each CDR3 protein gets one entry after TCRdb re-called the multiplex PCR reads with MiXCR. The table has hundreds of thousands of distinct CDR3 sequences, 15% seen once; the top ten hold roughly 7%. Sequencing was done on a sample of peripheral blood. Every receptor here comes from a woman younger than 35 with stable Graves' hyperthyroidism. Both conserved end residues are part of each CDR3. D genes are given only for firm matches. Clone size is stated in some rows and not others, as once, few, many or a class when expanded.

many TRBJ1-1 . TRBV5-6 CASSSIHLRNTEAFF TGTGCCAGCAGCTCTATACACTTAAGGAACACTGAAGCTTTCTTT
many TRBJ1-2 TRBD1 TRBV2 CASSEGDRGGYGYTF TGTGCCAGCAGTGAGGGAGACAGGGGCGGCTATGGCTACACCTTC
. TRBJ2-2 . TRBV2 CASSELVRRPLGELFF TGTGCCAGCAGTGAGTTAGTTAGAAGACCTCTCGGGGAGCTGTTTTTT
. TRBJ1-6 . TRBV9 CASSVGEPGRSPLHF TGTGCCAGCAGCGTAGGGGAGCCGGGGAGATCACCCCTCCACTTT
many TRBJ1-2 TRBD1 TRBV12-5 CASGPDRGDYGYTF TGTGCTAGTGGCCCCGACAGGGGGGACTATGGCTACACCTTC
. TRBJ1-1 . TRBV7-9 CASSLATRVDTDAFF TGTGCCAGCAGCTTAGCGACAAGGGTCGACACTGATGCTTTCTTT
many TRBJ2-2 . TRBV24-1 CATSDSSRVGGELFF TGTGCCACCAGTGATTCGTCTCGGGTCGGCGGGGAGCTGTTTTTT
many TRBJ1-5 . TRBV19 CASSIGNTGLLSNQPQHF TGTGCCAGTAGTATAGGCAATACAGGGTTATTGAGCAATCAGCCCCAGCATTTT
many TRBJ2-7 . TRBV7-9 CASSLEVSPDREQYF TGTGCCAGCAGCTTAGAAGTCAGTCCGGATCGCGAGCAGTACTTC
many TRBJ1-5 . TRBV7-9 CASSLGGYNQPQHF TGTGCCAGCAGCTTAGGTGGCTACAATCAGCCCCAGCATTTT
many TRBJ1-1 . TRBV29-1 CSAVPATAEAFF TGCAGCGCAGTTCCCGCCACAGCTGAAGCTTTCTTT
many TRBJ1-5 . TRBV6-1 CASSGGNINQPQHF TGTGCCAGCAGTGGGGGGAACATCAATCAGCCCCAGCATTTT
many TRBJ1-1 . TRBV9 CASSVGHQNTEAFF TGTGCCAGCAGCGTGGGACACCAGAACACTGAAGCTTTCTTT
. TRBJ1-5 . TRBV11-2 CASSGQYNQPQHF TGTGCCAGCAGCGGACAGTACAATCAGCCCCAGCATTTT
many TRBJ1-3 TRBD1 TRBV29-1 CSVESAAGQGVRESGNTIYF TGCAGCGTTGAATCGGCGGCGGGACAGGGGGTGAGGGAGTCTGGAAACACCATATATTTT
. TRBJ1-1 . TRBV11-2 CASSSAGWNTEAFF TGTGCCAGCAGTTCTGCAGGCTGGAACACTGAAGCTTTCTTT
many TRBJ1-5 TRBD1 TRBV20-1 CSAPGQLNQPQHF TGCAGTGCACCGGGACAGCTCAATCAGCCCCAGCATTTT
many TRBJ2-4 . TRBV12-3/TRBV12-4 CASSLLGLVGKNIQYF TGTGCCAGCAGTTTACTTGGCCTCGTCGGCAAAAACATTCAGTACTTC
many TRBJ2-7 TRBD2 TRBV11-2 CASRKGLAGTYEQYF TGTGCCAGCAGAAAGGGACTAGCGGGCACCTACGAGCAGTACTTC
once TRBJ2-5 TRBD1 TRBV28 CASNRPQPGQAQETQYF TGTGCCAGCAATCGCCCACAACCGGGACAGGCACAAGAGACCCAGTACTTC
many TRBJ2-7 TRBD1 TRBV4-2 CASSQGSGTGDEQYF TGTGCCAGCAGCCAAGGATCAGGGACAGGGGACGAGCAGTACTTC
. TRBJ2-2 TRBD2 TRBV6-2/TRBV6-3 CASSPPRTSGRALQDGELFF TGTGCCAGCAGTCCACCCCGGACTAGCGGGAGGGCCCTGCAAGACGGGGAGCTGTTTTTT